This TCR beta chain was documented in a study of cytomegalovirus exposure and HLA in healthy donors. The germline gives CDR1 SNHLY, CDR2 FYNNEI. The J segment lost 2 bases and the V segment lost 1 base, leaving 11 bases of the junction unmatched. The CDR3 runs 18 residues. Primers included in the PCR were 60 Vbeta and 13 Jbeta primers. Only in-frame clones appear in the TCRdb table, and some are missing; sequencing was by immunoSEQ multiplex PCR. The sample includes 160,000 or so clones, about 78% of them seen just once. The clonotype originates from a man aged 35 to 55 in good health and CMV-seronegative. The chain has TRBV2 and TRBJ2-7; 10 bases are shared with TRBD2. Sequenced input: PBMCs. The CDR3 loop reads CASSEGGLAGVLAYEQYF. In nucleotides, the CDR3 is TGTGCCAGCAGTGAAGGGGGGCTAGCGGGAGTATTGGCCTACGAGCAGTACTTC.